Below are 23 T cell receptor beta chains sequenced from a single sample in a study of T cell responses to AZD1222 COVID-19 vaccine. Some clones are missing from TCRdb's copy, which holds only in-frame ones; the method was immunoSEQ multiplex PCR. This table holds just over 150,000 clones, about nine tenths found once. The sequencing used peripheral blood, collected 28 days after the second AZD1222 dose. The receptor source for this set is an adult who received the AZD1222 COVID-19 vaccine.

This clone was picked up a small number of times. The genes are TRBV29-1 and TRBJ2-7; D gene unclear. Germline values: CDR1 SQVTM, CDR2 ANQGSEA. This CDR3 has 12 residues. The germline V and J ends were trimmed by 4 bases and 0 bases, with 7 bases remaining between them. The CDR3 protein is CSVGKSSYEQYF. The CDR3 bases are TGCAGCGTTGGCAAGAGCTCCTACGAGCAGTACTTC.

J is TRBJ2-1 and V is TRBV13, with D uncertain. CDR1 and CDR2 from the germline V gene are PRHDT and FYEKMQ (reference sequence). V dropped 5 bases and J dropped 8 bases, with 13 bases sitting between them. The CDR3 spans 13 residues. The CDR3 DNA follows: TGTGCCAGCAGCCCAACCTGGGTGGATGAGCAGTTCTTC. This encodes CASSPTWVDEQFF. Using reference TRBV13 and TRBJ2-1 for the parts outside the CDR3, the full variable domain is AAGVIQSPRHLIKEKRETATLKCYPIPRHDTVYWYQQGPGQDPQFLISFYEKMQSDKGSIPDRFSAQQFSDYHSELNMSSLELGDSALYFCASSPTWVDEQFFGPGTRLTVL.

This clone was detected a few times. The CDR3 protein is CASSFRDGVDTQYF. CDR3 sequence (DNA): TGTGCCAGCAGTTTTAGGGACGGAGTAGATACGCAGTATTTT. V is TRBV27 and J is TRBJ2-3; D tentatively fits TRBD1 or TRBD2 (5 bases each). Germline V lookup: CDR1 MNHEY, CDR2 SMNVEV (reference sequence). The CDR3 spans 14 residues. With 3 bases removed from V and 5 bases from J, the gap between germline ends came to 12 bases.

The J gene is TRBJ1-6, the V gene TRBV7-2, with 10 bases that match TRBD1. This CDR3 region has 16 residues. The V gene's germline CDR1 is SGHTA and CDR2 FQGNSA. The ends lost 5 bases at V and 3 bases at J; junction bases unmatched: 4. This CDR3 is CASSPRDRGYNSPLHF. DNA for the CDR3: TGTGCCAGCAGCCCCCGGGACAGGGGCTATAATTCACCCCTCCACTTT. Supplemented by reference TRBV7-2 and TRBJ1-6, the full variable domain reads GAGVSQSPSNKVTEKGKDVELRCDPISGHTALYWYRQSLGQGLEFLIYFQGNSAPDKSGLPSDRFSAERTGGSVSTLTIQRTQQEDSAVYLCASSPRDRGYNSPLHFGNGTRLTVT.

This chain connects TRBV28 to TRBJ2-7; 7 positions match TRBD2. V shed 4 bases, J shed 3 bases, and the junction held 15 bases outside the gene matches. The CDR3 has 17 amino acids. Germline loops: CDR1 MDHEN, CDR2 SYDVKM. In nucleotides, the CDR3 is TGTGCCAGCAGTTCCCACGGAGACTCTGGGGGGGGCTACGAGCAGTACTTC. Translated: CASSSHGDSGGGYEQYF.

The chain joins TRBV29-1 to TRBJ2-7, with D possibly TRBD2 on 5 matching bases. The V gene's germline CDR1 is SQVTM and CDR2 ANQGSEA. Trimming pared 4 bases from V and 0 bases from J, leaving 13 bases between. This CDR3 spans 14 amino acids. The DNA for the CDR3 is TGCAGCGTTGTCGAGCGGACGAGCTCCTACGAGCAGTACTTC. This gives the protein CSVVERTSSYEQYF.

The CDR3 spells CSASIHNTGELFF. The CDR3 DNA reads TGCAGTGCTAGTATACACAATACCGGGGAGCTGTTTTTT. This sequence joins TRBV20-1 and TRBJ2-2, with unresolved D. The CDR3 length is 13 residues. V lost 3 bases to trimming and J lost 5 bases, with 10 bases between them. Germline loops: CDR1 DFQATT, CDR2 SNEGSKA (reference sequence).

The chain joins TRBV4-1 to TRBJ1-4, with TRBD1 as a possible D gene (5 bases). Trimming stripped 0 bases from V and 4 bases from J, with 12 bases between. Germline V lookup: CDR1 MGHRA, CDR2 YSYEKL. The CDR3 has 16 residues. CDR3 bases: TGCGCCAGCAGCCAAGATTTGGGGCCCAATAATGAAAAACTGTTTTTT. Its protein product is CASSQDLGPNNEKLFF.

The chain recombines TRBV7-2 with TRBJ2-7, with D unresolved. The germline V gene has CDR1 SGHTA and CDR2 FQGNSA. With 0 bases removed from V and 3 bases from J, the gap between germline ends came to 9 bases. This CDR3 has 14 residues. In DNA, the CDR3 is TGTGCCAGCAGCTTAGCCCCAGGATACTACGAGCAGTACTTC. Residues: CASSLAPGYYEQYF.

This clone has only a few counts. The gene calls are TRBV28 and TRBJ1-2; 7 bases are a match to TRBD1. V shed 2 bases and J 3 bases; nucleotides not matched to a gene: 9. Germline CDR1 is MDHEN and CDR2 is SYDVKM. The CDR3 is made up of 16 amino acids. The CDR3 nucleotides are TGTGCCAGCAGTTTACGCTGGCAGGGGGGGGACTATGGCTACACCTTC. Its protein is CASSLRWQGGDYGYTF.

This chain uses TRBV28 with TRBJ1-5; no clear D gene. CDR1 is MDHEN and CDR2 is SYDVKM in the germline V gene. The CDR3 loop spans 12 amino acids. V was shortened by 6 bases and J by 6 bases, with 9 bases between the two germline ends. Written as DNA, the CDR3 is TGTGCCAGCAGCCCCAATGTTCAGCCCCAGCATTTT. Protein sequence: CASSPNVQPQHF.

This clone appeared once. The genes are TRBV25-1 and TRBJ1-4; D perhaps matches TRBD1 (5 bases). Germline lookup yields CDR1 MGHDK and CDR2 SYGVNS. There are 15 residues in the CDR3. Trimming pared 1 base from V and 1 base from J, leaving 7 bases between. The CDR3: CASSEWGGTNEKLFF. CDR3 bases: TGTGCCAGCAGTGAATGGGGGGGAACTAATGAAAAACTGTTTTTT.

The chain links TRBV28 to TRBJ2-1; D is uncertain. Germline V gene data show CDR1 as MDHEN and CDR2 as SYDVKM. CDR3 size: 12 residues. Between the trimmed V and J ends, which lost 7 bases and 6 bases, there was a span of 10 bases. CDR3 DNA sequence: TGTGCCAGCAACAACCTCCCCAATGAGCAGTTCTTC. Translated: CASNNLPNEQFF.

The CDR3 coding sequence is TGTGCCAGCAGCTTAGTCCGGGGGCGCGGAGTAGATACGCAGTATTTT. Its protein is CASSLVRGRGVDTQYF. The chain is built from TRBV7-9 and TRBJ2-3, with D tentatively TRBD1 or TRBD2 (6 bases each). Germline V gene sequence: CDR1 SEHNR, CDR2 FQNEAQ (reference sequence). The CDR3 sequence is 16 residues long. V was shortened by 1 base and J by 5 bases, with 16 bases between the two germline ends. Variable domain in full (rest from reference TRBV7-9 and TRBJ2-3): DTGVSQNPRHKITKRGQNVTFRCDPISEHNRLYWYRQTLGQGPEFLTYFQNEAQLEKSRLLSDRFSAERPKGSFSTLEIQRTEQGDSAMYLCASSLVRGRGVDTQYFGPGTRLTVL.

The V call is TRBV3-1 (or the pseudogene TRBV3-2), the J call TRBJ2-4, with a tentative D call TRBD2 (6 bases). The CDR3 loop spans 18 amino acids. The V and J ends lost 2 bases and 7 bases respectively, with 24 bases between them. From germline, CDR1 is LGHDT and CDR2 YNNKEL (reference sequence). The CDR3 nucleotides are TGTGCCAGCAGCCAACTCCTAGCGCCTCAAACCTGGGGGAACATTCAGTACTTC. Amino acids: CASSQLLAPQTWGNIQYF.

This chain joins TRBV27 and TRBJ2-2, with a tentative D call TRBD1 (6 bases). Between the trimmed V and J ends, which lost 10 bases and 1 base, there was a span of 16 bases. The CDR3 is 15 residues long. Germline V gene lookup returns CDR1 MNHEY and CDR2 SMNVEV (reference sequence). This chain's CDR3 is CAKRREGVNTGELFF. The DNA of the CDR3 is TGTGCCAAACGAAGAGAGGGGGTGAACACCGGGGAGCTGTTTTTT.

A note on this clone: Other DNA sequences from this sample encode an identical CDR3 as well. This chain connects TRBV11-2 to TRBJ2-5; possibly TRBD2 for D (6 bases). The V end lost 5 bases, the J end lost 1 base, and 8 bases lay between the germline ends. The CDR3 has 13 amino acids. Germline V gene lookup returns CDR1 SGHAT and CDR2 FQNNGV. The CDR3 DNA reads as TGTGCCAGCAGCGCGGGGATCCAAGAGACCCAGTACTTC. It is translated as CASSAGIQETQYF. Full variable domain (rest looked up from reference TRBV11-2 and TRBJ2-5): EAGVAQSPRYKIIEKRQSVAFWCNPISGHATLYWYQQILGQGPKLLIQFQNNGVVDDSQLPKDRFSAERLKGVDSTLKIQPAKLEDSAVYLCASSAGIQETQYFGPGTRLLVL.

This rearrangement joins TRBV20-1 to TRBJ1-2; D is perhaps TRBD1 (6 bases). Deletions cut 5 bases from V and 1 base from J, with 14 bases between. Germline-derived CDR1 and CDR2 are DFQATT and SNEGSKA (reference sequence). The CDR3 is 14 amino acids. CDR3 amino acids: CSAGGQFGNYGYTF. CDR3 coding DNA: TGCAGTGCTGGTGGACAGTTCGGTAACTATGGCTACACCTTC.

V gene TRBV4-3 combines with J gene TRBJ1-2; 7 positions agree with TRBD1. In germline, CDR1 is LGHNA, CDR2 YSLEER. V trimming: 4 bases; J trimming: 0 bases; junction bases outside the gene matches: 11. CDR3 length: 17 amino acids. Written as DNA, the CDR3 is TGCGCCAGCAGCCCACGGACAGGAGGGGACTCTAACTATGGCTACACCTTC. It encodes CASSPRTGGDSNYGYTF.

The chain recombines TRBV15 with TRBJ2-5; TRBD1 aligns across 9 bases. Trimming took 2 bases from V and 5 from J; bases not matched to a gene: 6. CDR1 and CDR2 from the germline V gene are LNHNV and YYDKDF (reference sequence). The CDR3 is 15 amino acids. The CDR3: CATSRSTGGRETQYF. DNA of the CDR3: TGTGCCACCAGCAGATCGACAGGGGGTAGGGAGACCCAGTACTTC.

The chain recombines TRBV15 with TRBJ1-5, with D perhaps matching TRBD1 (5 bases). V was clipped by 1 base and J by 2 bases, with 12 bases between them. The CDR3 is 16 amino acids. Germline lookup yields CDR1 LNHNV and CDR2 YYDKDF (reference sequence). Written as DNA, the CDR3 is TGTGCCACCAGCAGAGGTCTAGGGGCGGGCAATCAGCCCCAGCATTTT. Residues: CATSRGLGAGNQPQHF.

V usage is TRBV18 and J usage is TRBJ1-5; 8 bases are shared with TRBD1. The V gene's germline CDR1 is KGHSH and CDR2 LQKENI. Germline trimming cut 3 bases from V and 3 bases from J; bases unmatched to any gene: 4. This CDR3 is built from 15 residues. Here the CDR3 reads CASSPGTGFNQPQHF. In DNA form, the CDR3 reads TGTGCCAGCTCACCGGGGACAGGCTTCAATCAGCCCCAGCATTTT.

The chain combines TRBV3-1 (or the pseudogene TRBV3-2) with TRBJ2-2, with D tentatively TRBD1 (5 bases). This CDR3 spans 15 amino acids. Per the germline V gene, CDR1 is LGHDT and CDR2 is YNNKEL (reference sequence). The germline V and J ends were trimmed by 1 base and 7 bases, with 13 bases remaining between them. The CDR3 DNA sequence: TGTGCCAGCAGCCAAGCGACAGTCTATGGCGGGGAGCTGTTTTTT. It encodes CASSQATVYGGELFF.